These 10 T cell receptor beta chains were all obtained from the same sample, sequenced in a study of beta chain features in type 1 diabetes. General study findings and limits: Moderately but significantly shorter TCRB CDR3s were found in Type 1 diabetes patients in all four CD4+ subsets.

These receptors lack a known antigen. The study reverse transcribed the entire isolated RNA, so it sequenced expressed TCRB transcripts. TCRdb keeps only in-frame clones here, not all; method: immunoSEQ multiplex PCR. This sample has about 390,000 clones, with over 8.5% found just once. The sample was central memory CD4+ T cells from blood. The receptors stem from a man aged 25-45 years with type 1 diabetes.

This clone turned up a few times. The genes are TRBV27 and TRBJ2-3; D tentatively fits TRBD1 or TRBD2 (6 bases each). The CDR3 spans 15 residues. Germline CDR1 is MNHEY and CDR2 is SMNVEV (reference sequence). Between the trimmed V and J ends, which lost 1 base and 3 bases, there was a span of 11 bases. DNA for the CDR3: TGTGCCAGCAGTTTATGGGGGGCTCGGACAGATACGCAGTATTTT. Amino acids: CASSLWGARTDTQYF.

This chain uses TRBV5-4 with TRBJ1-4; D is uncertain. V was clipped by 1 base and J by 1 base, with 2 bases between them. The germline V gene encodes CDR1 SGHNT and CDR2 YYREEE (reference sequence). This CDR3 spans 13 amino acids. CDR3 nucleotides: TGTGCCAGCAGCTTGAGAACTAATGAAAAACTGTTTTTT. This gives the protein CASSLRTNEKLFF.

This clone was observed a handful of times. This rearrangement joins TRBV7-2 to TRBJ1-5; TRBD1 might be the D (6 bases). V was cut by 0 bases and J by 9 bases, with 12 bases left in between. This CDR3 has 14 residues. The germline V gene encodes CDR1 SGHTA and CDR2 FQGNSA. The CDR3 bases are TGTGCCAGCAGCTTAGCCAAGGACAGTCGGCCCCAGCATTTT. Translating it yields CASSLAKDSRPQHF.

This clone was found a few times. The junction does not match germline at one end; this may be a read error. CDR3: CAIRETGDNQPQHF. CDR3 DNA: TGTGCCATCCGTGAGACAGGGGACAATCAGCCCCAGCATTTT. The chain recombines TRBV10-3 with TRBJ1-5, with 8 bases matching TRBD1. The CDR3 extends over 14 amino acids. The germline V gene has CDR1 ENHRY and CDR2 SYGVKD.

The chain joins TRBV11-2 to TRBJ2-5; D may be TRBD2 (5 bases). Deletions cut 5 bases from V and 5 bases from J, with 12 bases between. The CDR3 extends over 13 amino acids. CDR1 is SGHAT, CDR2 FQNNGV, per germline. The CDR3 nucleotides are TGTGCCAGCAGCACCGCTTCGGGGGAGACCCAGTACTTC. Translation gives CASSTASGETQYF.

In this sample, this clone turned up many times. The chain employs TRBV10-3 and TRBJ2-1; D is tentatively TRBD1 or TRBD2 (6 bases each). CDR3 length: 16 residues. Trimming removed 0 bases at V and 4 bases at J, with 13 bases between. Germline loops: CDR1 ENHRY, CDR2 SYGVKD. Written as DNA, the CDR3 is TGTGCCATCAGTGAGTCCCCGGGGGCTGGATACAATGAGCAGTTCTTC. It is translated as CAISESPGAGYNEQFF.

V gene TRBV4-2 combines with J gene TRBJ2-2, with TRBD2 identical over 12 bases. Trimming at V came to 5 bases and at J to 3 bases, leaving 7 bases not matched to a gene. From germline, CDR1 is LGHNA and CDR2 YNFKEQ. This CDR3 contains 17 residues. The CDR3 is CASSYGLAGPDTGELFF. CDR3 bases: TGTGCCAGCAGCTACGGACTAGCGGGGCCTGACACCGGGGAGCTGTTTTTT.

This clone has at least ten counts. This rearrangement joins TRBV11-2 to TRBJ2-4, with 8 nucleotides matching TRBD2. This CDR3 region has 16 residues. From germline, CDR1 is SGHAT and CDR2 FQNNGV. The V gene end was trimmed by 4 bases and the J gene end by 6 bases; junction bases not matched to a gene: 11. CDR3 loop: CASSSLPGGPTNIQYF. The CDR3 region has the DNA TGTGCCAGCAGCTCACTCCCGGGAGGGCCGACAAACATTCAGTACTTC.

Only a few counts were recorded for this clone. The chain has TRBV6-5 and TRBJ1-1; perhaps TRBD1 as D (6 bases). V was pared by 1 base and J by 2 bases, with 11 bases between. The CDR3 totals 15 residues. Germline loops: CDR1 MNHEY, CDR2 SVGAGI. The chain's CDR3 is CASSYLDRGNTEAFF. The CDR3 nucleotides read TGTGCCAGCAGTTACTTGGACAGAGGAAACACTGAAGCTTTCTTT.

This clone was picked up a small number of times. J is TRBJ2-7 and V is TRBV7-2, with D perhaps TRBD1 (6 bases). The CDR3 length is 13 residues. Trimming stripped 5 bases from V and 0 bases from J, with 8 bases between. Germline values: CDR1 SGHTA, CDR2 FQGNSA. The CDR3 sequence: CASSRGNSYEQYF. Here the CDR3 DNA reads TGTGCCAGCAGCAGGGGGAACTCCTACGAGCAGTACTTC.